The TCR beta chain described here comes from a study of cytomegalovirus exposure and HLA in healthy donors. Per germline, CDR1 ENHRY and CDR2 SYGVKD. Trimming stripped 0 bases from V and 7 bases from J, with 10 bases between. CDR3 length: 15 amino acids. Regarding the study as a whole: Later analysis placed DRB1 highest and HLA-C lowest in TCR association rates, which differed by HLA locus. Later on, a genetic analysis was performed. It linked a missense variant in DCLRE1C with V- and J-gene trimming of TCR beta.

This PCR relied on a set of 60 Vbeta primers and 13 Jbeta primers. Data came from immunoSEQ multiplex PCR; TCRdb stores just in-frame clones and leaves some out. The table has 130,000 or so clones, 70% to 80% seen once. In the case of this clone: Its antigen is not identified.

Unrecorded immune exposures were likely, despite nominal health at sampling. What was sequenced was PBMCs. This TCR was sampled from a female donor in good health and CMV-seronegative. The rearrangement links TRBV10-3 to TRBJ1-6; TRBD1 is a possible D gene (5 bases). The CDR3 DNA follows: TGTGCCATCAGTGAGTCGACAGCCCTAAATTCACCCCTCCACTTT. Translating gives CAISESTALNSPLHF.